The clone carrying this T cell receptor beta chain was counted ten times or more. This sample was taken from a study of early T cells in non-severe SARS-CoV-2 infection. Germline CDR1 is MNHEY and CDR2 is SVGAGI. The CDR3 sequence is 14 residues long. V trimming: 2 bases; J trimming: 5 bases; junction bases outside the gene matches: 0. TCRdb itself ran the 5' RACE reads through MiXCR, one entry per CDR3 protein. The sample shows over 30,000 distinct CDR3 sequences, approximately 7.1% of them seen only once. This sequence joins TRBV6-5 and TRBJ1-6; 7 bases are shared with TRBD1. The material was whole blood, obtained at baseline. This TCR was recovered from an adult who was a healthcare worker with PCR-confirmed SARS-CoV-2 infection or an uninfected control (not recorded which). The CDR3: CASSYGTDNSPLHF. CDR3 DNA sequence: TGTGCCAGCAGTTACGGGACAGATAATTCACCCCTCCACTTT.